A selection of T cell receptor beta chains follows, all from one sample in a study of vaccination and CD4 T cells after COVID-19. Their antigen targets remain unknown. TCRdb re-called the PCR reads with MiXCR, one entry per CDR3 protein. The table records 20,000 to 30,000 distinct CDR3 sequences, 62% of them present only once. Sequenced input: CD4+ T cells from blood, cultured in vitro. These receptors came from a human donor who had recovered from COVID-19. Both conserved end residues are part of each CDR3. The D gene is left open where the match is weak. Clone size appears in some rows only: once, few, many, or a class for an expanded clone.

cdr3_nt: TGTGCCAGTAGTACAGGACGGACGGTAGCCAAAAACATTCAGTACTTC
cdr3_aa: CASSTGRTVAKNIQYF
clone_size: .
v_call: TRBV19
j_call: TRBJ2-4
d_call: .

cdr3_nt: TGTGCCAGCAGTCCAGACAGGGGTGGCGGCACTGAAGCTTTCTTT
cdr3_aa: CASSPDRGGGTEAFF
clone_size: .
v_call: TRBV12-3/TRBV12-4
j_call: TRBJ1-1
d_call: TRBD1

cdr3_nt: TGTGCCAGCAGCTTAGCTTTCTCGGCGGATGAAAAACTGTTTTTT
cdr3_aa: CASSLAFSADEKLFF
clone_size: .
v_call: TRBV7-6
j_call: TRBJ1-4
d_call: .

cdr3_nt: TGTGCCAGCAGCAAACCTCTGGGGCCGGAGAGCACAGATACGCAGTATTTT
cdr3_aa: CASSKPLGPESTDTQYF
clone_size: .
v_call: TRBV21-1
j_call: TRBJ2-3
d_call: .

cdr3_nt: TGTGCCACCAGCAGGGAAAGGGGGGTCTGGGGCTACACCTTC
cdr3_aa: CATSRERGVWGYTF
clone_size: .
v_call: TRBV15
j_call: TRBJ1-2
d_call: .

cdr3_nt: TGCAGTGCCAGAGAGGGGGCGGCTGAAAAACTGTTTTTT
cdr3_aa: CSAREGAAEKLFF
clone_size: few
v_call: TRBV20-1
j_call: TRBJ1-4
d_call: TRBD1

cdr3_nt: TGTGCCAGCAGTCAATCGACCGGGGAGCTGTTTTTT
cdr3_aa: CASSQSTGELFF
clone_size: .
v_call: TRBV7-2
j_call: TRBJ2-2
d_call: .

cdr3_nt: TGTGCCAGCAGCTTAGGCAGGGGCACAGATACGCAGTATTTT
cdr3_aa: CASSLGRGTDTQYF
clone_size: .
v_call: TRBV7-2
j_call: TRBJ2-3
d_call: .

cdr3_nt: TGTGCCATCAGGGGGACAGGGGGCAATCGGCCCCAGCATTTT
cdr3_aa: CAIRGTGGNRPQHF
clone_size: .
v_call: TRBV10-3
j_call: TRBJ1-5
d_call: TRBD1

cdr3_nt: TGTGCCAGCAGCTTACGGGGGCCCGTCTATGGCTACACCTTC
cdr3_aa: CASSLRGPVYGYTF
clone_size: few
v_call: TRBV7-2
j_call: TRBJ1-2
d_call: .

cdr3_nt: TGTGCCAGCAGTCCCCATAGCACAGATACGCAGTATTTT
cdr3_aa: CASSPHSTDTQYF
clone_size: .
v_call: TRBV27
j_call: TRBJ2-3
d_call: .

cdr3_nt: TGTGCCAGCAGTCTTCAATCCTCTGGGGCCAACGTCCTGACTTTC
cdr3_aa: CASSLQSSGANVLTF
clone_size: .
v_call: TRBV27
j_call: TRBJ2-6
d_call: .

cdr3_nt: TGTGCCAGCAGCTTAGCGCTTTCGGGGACGGGGGAGCAGTACTTC
cdr3_aa: CASSLALSGTGEQYF
clone_size: few
v_call: TRBV7-2
j_call: TRBJ2-7
d_call: .

cdr3_nt: TGTGCCAGCAGGGCGTCCGGGGAGCTGTTTTTT
cdr3_aa: CASRASGELFF
clone_size: .
v_call: TRBV27
j_call: TRBJ2-2
d_call: .

cdr3_nt: TGCAGTGCTAGTGTGCTGGGGGCTAATTCACCCCTCCACTTT
cdr3_aa: CSASVLGANSPLHF
clone_size: few
v_call: TRBV20-1
j_call: TRBJ1-6
d_call: .

cdr3_nt: TGTGCCAGCAGAGAACAGGGTCTTCTGGGGCACCTCCACTTT
cdr3_aa: CASREQGLLGHLHF
clone_size: .
v_call: TRBV6-1
j_call: TRBJ1-6
d_call: .

cdr3_nt: TGTGCCATCAGTGCGTTCGATATAGAGGCCAAAAACATTCAGTACTTC
cdr3_aa: CAISAFDIEAKNIQYF
clone_size: .
v_call: TRBV10-3
j_call: TRBJ2-4
d_call: .

cdr3_nt: TGTGCCAGCAGGACGGACTCCTACGAGCAGTACTTC
cdr3_aa: CASRTDSYEQYF
clone_size: few
v_call: TRBV6-1
j_call: TRBJ2-7
d_call: .

cdr3_nt: TGTGCCATCGGCACAACTAGCGGGAGGTACAATGAGCAGTTCTTC
cdr3_aa: CAIGTTSGRYNEQFF
clone_size: .
v_call: TRBV10-3
j_call: TRBJ2-1
d_call: TRBD2

cdr3_nt: TGTGCCAGCAGCCCACGGTTTGGGGAGGAGGGCACAGATACGCAGTATTTT
cdr3_aa: CASSPRFGEEGTDTQYF
clone_size: .
v_call: TRBV7-9
j_call: TRBJ2-3
d_call: .

cdr3_nt: TGTGCCAGCAGACGGACAGAATCCTACGAGCAGTACTTC
cdr3_aa: CASRRTESYEQYF
clone_size: once
v_call: TRBV6-1
j_call: TRBJ2-7
d_call: .

cdr3_nt: TGTGCCAGTAGTAGGACAGGGGGCGCCTCCTACGAGCAGTACTTC
cdr3_aa: CASSRTGGASYEQYF
clone_size: .
v_call: TRBV19
j_call: TRBJ2-7
d_call: TRBD1

cdr3_nt: TGTGCCAGCAGTGCCCGCGGGACCCCGACGGTGAACACTGAAGCTTTCTTT
cdr3_aa: CASSARGTPTVNTEAFF
clone_size: .
v_call: TRBV2
j_call: TRBJ1-1
d_call: .

cdr3_nt: TGTGCCAGCAGCCAGACAGGGGGTAGTCAGCCCCAGCATTTT
cdr3_aa: CASSQTGGSQPQHF
clone_size: .
v_call: TRBV12-3/TRBV12-4
j_call: TRBJ1-5
d_call: TRBD1

cdr3_nt: TGTGCCAGCAGACGCTCCGGAGGCAGGGAGGGGTCTGAAGCTTTCTTT
cdr3_aa: CASRRSGGREGSEAFF
clone_size: .
v_call: TRBV6-1
j_call: TRBJ1-1
d_call: .

cdr3_nt: TGTGCCTGCGGGCGGGAGGCCCAAGAGACCCAGTACTTC
cdr3_aa: CACGREAQETQYF
clone_size: once
v_call: TRBV2
j_call: TRBJ2-5
d_call: TRBD2

cdr3_nt: TGTGCCAGCAGCGCGACACATATGCTATCGGACGGGGAGCTCTCCTACGAGCAGTACTTC
cdr3_aa: CASSATHMLSDGELSYEQYF
clone_size: .
v_call: TRBV5-4
j_call: TRBJ2-7
d_call: .

cdr3_nt: TGTGCCAGCACCCTCGCTCGGCTAGCGGGTCCCGTTCAGAGCACCCAGTACTTC
cdr3_aa: CASTLARLAGPVQSTQYF
clone_size: .
v_call: TRBV12-3/TRBV12-4
j_call: TRBJ2-5
d_call: TRBD2

cdr3_nt: TGTGCCAGCAGCCGTACTAGCGGCGCAGATACGCAGTATTTT
cdr3_aa: CASSRTSGADTQYF
clone_size: .
v_call: TRBV7-2
j_call: TRBJ2-3
d_call: TRBD2

cdr3_nt: TGTGCCAGCAGTTCAAACACGAGACCTCCCTACGAGCAGTACTTC
cdr3_aa: CASSSNTRPPYEQYF
clone_size: .
v_call: TRBV6-5
j_call: TRBJ2-7
d_call: .

cdr3_nt: TGTGCCAGCAGCCCATTCCGGGACAGGGAATCCTACGAGCAGTACTTC
cdr3_aa: CASSPFRDRESYEQYF
clone_size: few
v_call: TRBV7-2
j_call: TRBJ2-7
d_call: TRBD1

cdr3_nt: TGTGCCAGTAGTCACGGACAGGGGACCAATGAGCAGTTCTTC
cdr3_aa: CASSHGQGTNEQFF
clone_size: once
v_call: TRBV19
j_call: TRBJ2-1
d_call: TRBD1

cdr3_nt: TGTGCCTGGGGTCTCACAGGGGGCGCCCTTTCCTATGGCTACACCTTC
cdr3_aa: CAWGLTGGALSYGYTF
clone_size: few
v_call: TRBV30
j_call: TRBJ1-2
d_call: TRBD1

cdr3_nt: TGCAGTGCTAGAGAGGGGCAGGGTGAGACCCAGTACTTC
cdr3_aa: CSAREGQGETQYF
clone_size: few
v_call: TRBV20-1
j_call: TRBJ2-5
d_call: .

cdr3_nt: TGTGCCAGCAGCCAAGGAGGTAGCTGGGATACGCAGTATTTT
cdr3_aa: CASSQGGSWDTQYF
clone_size: .
v_call: TRBV7-3
j_call: TRBJ2-3
d_call: .

cdr3_nt: TGTGCCAGCAGTCCACTGGATACGCAGTATTTT
cdr3_aa: CASSPLDTQYF
clone_size: .
v_call: TRBV12-3/TRBV12-4
j_call: TRBJ2-3
d_call: .

cdr3_nt: TGTGCCAGCAGCCCAAACCAGGGGCGCAATCAGCCCCAGCATTTT
cdr3_aa: CASSPNQGRNQPQHF
clone_size: .
v_call: TRBV27
j_call: TRBJ1-5
d_call: .

cdr3_nt: TGTGCCAGTAGTAACACAGGGCGTGGCACCGGGGAGCTGTTTTTT
cdr3_aa: CASSNTGRGTGELFF
clone_size: .
v_call: TRBV19
j_call: TRBJ2-2
d_call: .

cdr3_nt: TGCAGTGCTAGAGATGTGAAGGGCCGGGATGAGACCCAGTACTTC
cdr3_aa: CSARDVKGRDETQYF
clone_size: once
v_call: TRBV20-1
j_call: TRBJ2-5
d_call: .

cdr3_nt: TGTGCCAGCAGCGCTCAGGTTAGCAATCAGCCCCAGCATTTT
cdr3_aa: CASSAQVSNQPQHF
clone_size: .
v_call: TRBV4-2
j_call: TRBJ1-5
d_call: .

cdr3_nt: TGTGCCAGCGGTCGGGGTAACAGTAACACTGAAGCTTTCTTT
cdr3_aa: CASGRGNSNTEAFF
clone_size: .
v_call: TRBV11-2
j_call: TRBJ1-1
d_call: .

cdr3_nt: TGTGCCAGCACCCCTTATGCGGGAGGACGGGCAGATACGCAGTATTTT
cdr3_aa: CASTPYAGGRADTQYF
clone_size: .
v_call: TRBV6-1
j_call: TRBJ2-3
d_call: TRBD2

cdr3_nt: TGTGCCAGCAGTCCGAGACGACAGGCAACAAATCAGCCCCAGCATTTT
cdr3_aa: CASSPRRQATNQPQHF
clone_size: .
v_call: TRBV6-1
j_call: TRBJ1-5
d_call: .

cdr3_nt: TGTGCCAGCAGTTTAGGGCCCCGCGGGAGTAGCAATCAGCCCCAGCATTTT
cdr3_aa: CASSLGPRGSSNQPQHF
clone_size: few
v_call: TRBV27
j_call: TRBJ1-5
d_call: .

cdr3_nt: TGTGCCAGAATATCGGGGACTCGGGGTCGCCAGCCCCAGCATTTT
cdr3_aa: CARISGTRGRQPQHF
clone_size: .
v_call: TRBV3-1
j_call: TRBJ1-5
d_call: .

cdr3_nt: TGCGCCAGCAGCTCCCTTCAGGCGACTCCTAACTATGGCTACACCTTC
cdr3_aa: CASSSLQATPNYGYTF
clone_size: .
v_call: TRBV5-1
j_call: TRBJ1-2
d_call: .

cdr3_nt: TGTGCCAGCAGTTACTCGGGTTGGGGGACTAGCGGGAACAATGAGCAGTTCTTC
cdr3_aa: CASSYSGWGTSGNNEQFF
clone_size: .
v_call: TRBV6-5
j_call: TRBJ2-1
d_call: TRBD2